A selection of T cell receptor beta chains follows, all from one sample in a study of T cell responses to AZD1222 COVID-19 vaccine. Sequencing used immunoSEQ multiplex PCR; TCRdb keeps in-frame clones, though not all of them. This table holds 95,000 to 100,000 clones, 80% to 90% found once. Sequenced here: peripheral blood, sampled on day 0 of AZD1222 vaccination. These receptors were collected from an adult in good health. Both conserved end residues are trimmed from each CDR3. The D gene is left open where the match is weak.

>TRBV30|TRBJ1-2|NA
AWGGGGSVYGYT
>TRBV29-1|TRBJ1-2|NA
SVEDLQYIGHGYT
>TRBV28|TRBJ2-7|NA
ASSLALPSYEQY
>TRBV5-5|TRBJ1-3|TRBD1
ASTTEPGQGSGNTIY
>TRBV27|TRBJ2-7|NA
ASSRPDTGFHEQY
>TRBV19|TRBJ1-5|NA
ASSIDLETSSYQPQH
>TRBV5-1|TRBJ2-1|TRBD2
ASSLIAGPSYNEQF
>TRBV5-6|TRBJ1-2|NA
ASEEQGNNYGYT
>TRBV11-2|TRBJ2-5|TRBD1
ASSDDRALFRTQY
>TRBV3-1/TRBV3-2|TRBJ1-2|TRBD1
ASSQPQGARGYT
>TRBV11-2|TRBJ1-6|NA
ASSLARANSPLH
>TRBV2|TRBJ2-7|NA
ASSWTAGSYEQY
>TRBV15|TRBJ2-2|NA
ATSRARGGQGTGELF
>TRBV5-1|TRBJ1-1|TRBD1
ASSLGRGFSNTEAF